This T cell receptor beta chain came from a study of CD8 T cells in Susac syndrome. Patients with stable or active relapsing-remitting disease, all of them treatment-naive, made up the multiple sclerosis controls. Random-hexamer reverse transcription was applied to about 0.45 to 1 ug RNA. Across 54 Vbeta and 13 Jbeta, TCR beta CDR3 was amplified with immunoSEQ multiplex PCR. TCRdb called the immunoSEQ multiplex PCR reads again in MiXCR, with one record for every CDR3 protein. Among about 130,000 distinct CDR3 sequences, 80% to 85% were seen once, and the ten largest hold roughly 0.53%. Remarks on this clonotype: Its specificity is not known.

Notes on the study in general: The study recognized that the number of individuals in its TCR sequencing and HLA analysis was relatively small.

The CDR3 loop spans 14 amino acids. V was clipped by 3 bases and J by 4 bases, with 10 bases between them. This rearrangement joins TRBV12-3 or TRBV12-4 to TRBJ1-5; perhaps TRBD1 as D (6 bases). This receptor was taken from a human donor with multiple sclerosis. The sample consisted of CD8+ T cells from PBMCs. Here the CDR3 DNA reads TGTGCCAGCAGTTTGCGGGGGCGGAATCAGCCCCAGCATTTT. It yields the protein CASSLRGRNQPQHF.